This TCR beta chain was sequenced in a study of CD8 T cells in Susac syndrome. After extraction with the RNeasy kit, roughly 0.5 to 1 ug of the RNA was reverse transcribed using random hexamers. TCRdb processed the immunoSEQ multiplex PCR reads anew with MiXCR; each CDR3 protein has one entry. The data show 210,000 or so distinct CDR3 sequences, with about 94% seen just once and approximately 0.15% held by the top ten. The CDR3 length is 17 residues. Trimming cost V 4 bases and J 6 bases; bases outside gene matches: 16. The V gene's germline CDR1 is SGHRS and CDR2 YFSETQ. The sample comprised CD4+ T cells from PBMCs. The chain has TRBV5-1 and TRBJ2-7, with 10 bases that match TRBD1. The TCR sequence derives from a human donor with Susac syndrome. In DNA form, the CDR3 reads TGCGCCAGCAGCCCGGATCGACAGGGGGCATTGCAAGGCGAGCAGTACTTC. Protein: CASSPDRQGALQGEQYF. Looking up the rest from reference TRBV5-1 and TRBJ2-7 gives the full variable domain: KAGVTQTPRYLIKTRGQQVTLSCSPISGHRSVSWYQQTPGQGLQFLFEYFSETQRNKGNFPGRFSGRQFSNSRSEMNVSTLELGDSALYLCASSPDRQGALQGEQYFGPGTRLTVT.